This TCR beta chain originates from a study of vaccination and CD4 T cells after COVID-19. Once obtained from cultured CD4+ T cells, the DNA was sequenced using the Oncomine TCR Beta short-read assay. TCRdb called the PCR reads again in MiXCR, with one record for every CDR3 protein. Altogether about 5,900 distinct CDR3 sequences are present, roughly 60% being singletons, with the ten largest covering roughly a fifth. Germline values: CDR1 LNHDA, CDR2 SQIVND (reference sequence). This CDR3 is 13 amino acids long. Trimming took off 2 bases at V and 4 bases at J, with 8 bases between the two ends. As for this clonotype: Antigen unknown.

The sample's treatment: roughly 10-day PBMC culture with coronavirus spike peptide pools or control peptides (ViraFEST assay). The rearrangement links TRBV19 to TRBJ2-5, with D possibly being TRBD2 (6 bases). The sample taken for sequencing was CD4+ T cells from blood, cultured in vitro. This TCR was sampled from a human donor who had recovered from COVID-19. CDR3 sequence: CASSISGGETQYF. In DNA form, the CDR3 reads TGTGCCAGTAGTATATCCGGGGGAGAGACCCAGTACTTC.